This T cell receptor beta chain was identified during a study of CD8+CD57+ T cells in acquired aplastic anemia. Study-level findings and limits: CD8+ Simpson's diversity did not differ significantly between patients and controls. Common to patients and controls were roughly 30 CD8+ CDR3 sequences.

V gave up 6 bases and J gave up 2 bases; unmatched junction bases: 6. Per the germline V gene, CDR1 is SEHNR and CDR2 is FQNEAQ (reference sequence). The CDR3 extends over 14 amino acids. Genomic DNA templated the TCR beta VDJ and CDR3 profiling. TCRdb fed the reads into MiXCR, producing one record per CDR3 protein. Of some 200,000 distinct CDR3 sequences listed, around three fifths are singletons. This clonotype was counted a few times. The antigen is not known. Sequencing was done on patients that had shown CD8+CD57+ cell expansion by flow cytometry. Everyone among the patients had severe acquired aplastic anemia.

The V call is TRBV7-9, the J call TRBJ2-5, with TRBD2 matching over 7 bases. The sequenced material came from sorted CD4+, CD8+, or CD8+CD57+ T cells (not recorded which) from PBMCs. The receptor was derived from a human donor with aplastic anemia. CDR3 sequence: CASSYSGGQETQYF. The CDR3 DNA follows: TGTGCCAGCAGTTATTCGGGGGGACAAGAGACCCAGTACTTC.